This T cell receptor beta chain was obtained from a study of blood T cell repertoires in COVID-19. Across the whole study: Material from acute and convalescent COVID-19 was sourced from the United States, Italy and Spain. Sources were T cells, B-cell-depleted T cells, or PBMCs; the material itself was cDNA or gDNA.

Those who participated ranged in age from roughly 18 to 90 years and resided in about two dozen US areas. Participant reports of clinical history set cohort assignment. Sequencing used immunoSEQ multiplex PCR; TCRdb keeps in-frame clones, though not all of them. The repertoire has roughly 430,000 clones, roughly 90% of them found once; the top ten carry 2% to 2.5%. This clone is a singleton in its sample. Germline CDR1 is SGHRS and CDR2 is YFSETQ. The V gene lost 1 base and the J gene lost 3 bases, with 7 bases spanning the gap. The CDR3 extends over 13 amino acids. The sequenced sample was PBMCs or T cells enriched from blood (not recorded which). The TCR was taken from a woman in her forties with acute COVID-19. This chain connects TRBV5-1 to TRBJ2-5; a weak D match, TRBD1 (5 bases). CDR3 nucleotide sequence: TGCGCCAGCAGCTTGCAAGGGGAAGAGACCCAGTACTTC. Translated, it gives CASSLQGEETQYF.